The rows below give T cell receptor beta chains drawn from one sample of a study of cytomegalovirus exposure and HLA in healthy donors. TCRdb's copy holds only in-frame clones and misses some; the assay was immunoSEQ multiplex PCR. There are more than 95,000 clones in the sample; about 82% occur only once, and less than 2% lies in the top ten. The sample comprised PBMCs. These receptors were collected from a middle-aged man in good health and CMV-seronegative. Both conserved end residues are part of each CDR3. The order of the fields is J gene, V gene, CDR3 protein.

J gene: TRBJ2-3; V gene: TRBV25-1; CDR3 protein: CASSAGTDTQYF
J gene: TRBJ2-7; V gene: TRBV7-6; CDR3 protein: CASSAPGLAGRIEQYF
J gene: TRBJ1-5; V gene: TRBV5-5; CDR3 protein: CASSLLPRGRGGEGQHF
J gene: TRBJ2-2; V gene: TRBV7-8; CDR3 protein: CASSLVRDRSPNTGELFF
J gene: TRBJ1-3; V gene: TRBV7-2; CDR3 protein: CASSLDWSGNTIYF
J gene: TRBJ2-5; V gene: TRBV7-6; CDR3 protein: CASSSPGKETQYF
J gene: TRBJ1-6; V gene: TRBV19; CDR3 protein: CASNMGQGGPNSPLHF
J gene: TRBJ1-2; V gene: TRBV18; CDR3 protein: CASSQDGGSDYGYTF
J gene: TRBJ1-3; V gene: TRBV6-5; CDR3 protein: CASSPTSGNTIYF
J gene: TRBJ1-4; V gene: TRBV19; CDR3 protein: CASSITAATNEKLFF
J gene: TRBJ1-4; V gene: TRBV4-3; CDR3 protein: CASSQAPWRGPTNEKLFF
J gene: TRBJ2-1; V gene: TRBV6-5; CDR3 protein: CASSYSPGGPPNEQFF
J gene: TRBJ1-2; V gene: TRBV29-1; CDR3 protein: CSVAQGSVGYTF
J gene: TRBJ2-1; V gene: TRBV5-1; CDR3 protein: CASSLSGGANEQFF
J gene: TRBJ1-1; V gene: TRBV30; CDR3 protein: CAWHDWMAFF
J gene: TRBJ2-1; V gene: TRBV5-6; CDR3 protein: CASSPTRGEQFF
J gene: TRBJ1-4; V gene: TRBV5-6; CDR3 protein: CASSPEGYRPNEKLFF
J gene: TRBJ2-3; V gene: TRBV6-1; CDR3 protein: CASRTEPNLRDTQYF
J gene: TRBJ1-6; V gene: TRBV5-1; CDR3 protein: CASSRGQGSTNSPLHF
J gene: TRBJ1-2; V gene: TRBV6-6; CDR3 protein: CASSYTRTGNGYTF
J gene: TRBJ2-3; V gene: TRBV6-6; CDR3 protein: CASSYERMKTRDTQYF
J gene: TRBJ2-2; V gene: TRBV9; CDR3 protein: CASSGHKYTGELFF
J gene: TRBJ2-1; V gene: TRBV18; CDR3 protein: CASSPPGRGLSYNEQFF
J gene: TRBJ1-1; V gene: TRBV9; CDR3 protein: CASSRTGATEAFF
J gene: TRBJ1-1; V gene: TRBV4-1; CDR3 protein: CASSPGGTGLNTEAFF
J gene: TRBJ1-1; V gene: TRBV7-9; CDR3 protein: CASSTHYPNTEAFF
J gene: TRBJ1-2; V gene: TRBV6-1; CDR3 protein: CASSEGSNKGYTF
J gene: TRBJ1-5; V gene: TRBV5-4; CDR3 protein: CASSLETGSQPQHF
J gene: TRBJ2-7; V gene: TRBV14; CDR3 protein: CASSQVQGGEQYF
J gene: TRBJ2-1; V gene: TRBV25-1; CDR3 protein: CASTSGWTYNEQFF
J gene: TRBJ1-2; V gene: TRBV18; CDR3 protein: CASSPLDRSFGYTF
J gene: TRBJ2-7; V gene: TRBV5-8; CDR3 protein: CASSDGVGGGDEQYF
J gene: TRBJ2-3; V gene: TRBV11-3; CDR3 protein: CASSSDGGTGTDTQYF
J gene: TRBJ2-2; V gene: TRBV9; CDR3 protein: CASTLSGAELFF
J gene: TRBJ2-5; V gene: TRBV6-1; CDR3 protein: CASSLTGVETQYF
J gene: TRBJ1-3; V gene: TRBV28; CDR3 protein: CASSLDGQSSGNTIYF
J gene: TRBJ1-6; V gene: TRBV5-1; CDR3 protein: CASSNGTVNSPLHF
J gene: TRBJ1-5; V gene: TRBV19; CDR3 protein: CASSISNRAFEPQHF
J gene: TRBJ2-6; V gene: TRBV30; CDR3 protein: CAWGQSGANVLTF
J gene: TRBJ1-2; V gene: TRBV28; CDR3 protein: CASSLVRTGGVYGYTF
J gene: TRBJ1-5; V gene: TRBV5-8; CDR3 protein: CASSLRDRAQPQHF
J gene: TRBJ1-1; V gene: TRBV9; CDR3 protein: CASSAPLGEGNTEAFF
J gene: TRBJ2-7; V gene: TRBV15; CDR3 protein: CATSGNGRGGSYEQYF
J gene: TRBJ2-3; V gene: TRBV19; CDR3 protein: CASSIGPGSDTQYF
J gene: TRBJ2-1; V gene: TRBV9; CDR3 protein: CASSAGLAGGPDEQFF
J gene: TRBJ1-1; V gene: TRBV11-3; CDR3 protein: CASSLSRNTEAFF
J gene: TRBJ1-1; V gene: TRBV7-9; CDR3 protein: CASSQTGERHTEAFF
J gene: TRBJ2-5; V gene: TRBV4-2; CDR3 protein: CASSGGGGYQETQYF
J gene: TRBJ2-3; V gene: TRBV2; CDR3 protein: CASRTSWSVTDTQYF
J gene: TRBJ1-2; V gene: TRBV18; CDR3 protein: CASSPGPGTGYSYGYTF
J gene: TRBJ1-5; V gene: TRBV19; CDR3 protein: CASSKTRESNQPQHF